These 2 T cell receptor beta chains were sequenced from one sample in a study of T-cell reconstitution after alpha-beta-depleted transplantation in children. As it was prepared, the TCRbeta library received unique molecular identifiers. A single record per CDR3 protein comes from TCRdb applying MiXCR to the PCR reads. The sample consists of about 600,000 distinct CDR3 sequences, roughly 10% of them appearing once. Sequences were derived from PBMCs from the stem cell graft donor, sampled from the stem cell graft. These receptors were obtained from a human donor who donated a stem cell graft to a child with acute myeloid leukemia.

This clonotype was observed a few times. The chain is built from TRBV7-2 and TRBJ1-1; D is uncertain. The ends were cut back, 1 base at V and 6 bases at J, with 15 bases in the middle. The CDR3 is made up of 15 amino acids. The germline V gene encodes CDR1 SGHTA and CDR2 FQGNSA. The CDR3 DNA reads TGTGCCAGCAGCTTAGTGGTGGGAGGTTATTCTGAAGCTTTCTTT. This codes for CASSLVVGGYSEAFF.

This clonotype was seen ten or more times. Here the CDR3 DNA reads TGCAGTGCTGGGGACGGAAAGATAGCCAAAAACATTCAGTACTTC. Translated, it gives CSAGDGKIAKNIQYF. This chain connects TRBV20-1 to TRBJ2-4; either TRBD1 or TRBD2 may fit D (5 bases each). The V end lost 5 bases, the J end lost 0 bases, and 14 bases lay between the germline ends. The CDR3 covers 15 residues. CDR1 and CDR2 (germline): DFQATT, SNEGSKA (reference sequence).